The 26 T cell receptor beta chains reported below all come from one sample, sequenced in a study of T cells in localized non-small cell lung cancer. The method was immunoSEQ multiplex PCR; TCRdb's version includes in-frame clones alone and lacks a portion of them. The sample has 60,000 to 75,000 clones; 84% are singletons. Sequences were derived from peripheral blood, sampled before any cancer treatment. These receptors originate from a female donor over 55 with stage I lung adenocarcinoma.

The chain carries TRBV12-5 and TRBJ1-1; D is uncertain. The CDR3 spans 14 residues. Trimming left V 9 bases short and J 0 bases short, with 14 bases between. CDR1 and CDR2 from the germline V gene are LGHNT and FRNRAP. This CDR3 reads CASQPEILNTEAFF. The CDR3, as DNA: TGTGCTAGCCAACCGGAGATTCTGAACACTGAAGCTTTCTTT.

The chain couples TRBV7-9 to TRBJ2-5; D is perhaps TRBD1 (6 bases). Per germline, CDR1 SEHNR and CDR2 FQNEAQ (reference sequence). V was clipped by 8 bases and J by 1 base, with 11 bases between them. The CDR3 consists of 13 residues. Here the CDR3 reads CASRTGTQETQYF. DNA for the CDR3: TGTGCCAGCCGAACAGGGACCCAAGAGACCCAGTACTTC.

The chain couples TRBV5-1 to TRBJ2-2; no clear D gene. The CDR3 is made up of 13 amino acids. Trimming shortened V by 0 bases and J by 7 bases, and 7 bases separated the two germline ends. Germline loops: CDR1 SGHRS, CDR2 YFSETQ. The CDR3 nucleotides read TGCGCCAGCAGCTTGGTTCTAGACGGGGAGCTGTTTTTT. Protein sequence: CASSLVLDGELFF.

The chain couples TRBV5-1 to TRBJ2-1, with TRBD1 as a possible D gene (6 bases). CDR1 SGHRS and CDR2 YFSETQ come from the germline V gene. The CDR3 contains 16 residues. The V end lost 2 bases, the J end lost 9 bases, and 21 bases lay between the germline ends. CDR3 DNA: TGCGCCAGCAGCTTAACGCTTCAGGGGTCCTTTTCTGAGCAGTTCTTC. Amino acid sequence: CASSLTLQGSFSEQFF.

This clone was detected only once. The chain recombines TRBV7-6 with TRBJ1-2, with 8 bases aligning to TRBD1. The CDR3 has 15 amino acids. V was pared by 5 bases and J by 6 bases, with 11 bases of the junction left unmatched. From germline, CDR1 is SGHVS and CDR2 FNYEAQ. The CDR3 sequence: CASSLQGGSSDGYTF. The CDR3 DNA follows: TGTGCCAGCAGCCTACAGGGGGGGTCATCGGATGGCTACACCTTC.

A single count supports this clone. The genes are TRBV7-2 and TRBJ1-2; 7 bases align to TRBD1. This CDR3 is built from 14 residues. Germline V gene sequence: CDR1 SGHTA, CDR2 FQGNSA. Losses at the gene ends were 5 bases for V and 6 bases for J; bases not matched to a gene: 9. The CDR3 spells CASSKSTGQDGYTF. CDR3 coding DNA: TGTGCCAGCAGCAAGTCGACAGGGCAGGATGGCTACACCTTC.

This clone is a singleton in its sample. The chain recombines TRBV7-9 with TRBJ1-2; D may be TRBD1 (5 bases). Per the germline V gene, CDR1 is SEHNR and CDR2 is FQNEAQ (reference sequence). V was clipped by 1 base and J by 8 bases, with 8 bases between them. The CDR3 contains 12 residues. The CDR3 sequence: CASSLGGEGYTF. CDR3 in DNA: TGTGCCAGCAGCTTAGGAGGGGAAGGCTACACCTTC.

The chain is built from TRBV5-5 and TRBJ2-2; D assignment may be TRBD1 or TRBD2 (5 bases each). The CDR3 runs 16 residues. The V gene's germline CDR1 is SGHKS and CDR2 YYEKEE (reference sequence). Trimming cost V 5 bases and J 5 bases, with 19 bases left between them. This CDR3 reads CASSLQVTGSTGELFF. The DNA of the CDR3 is TGTGCCAGCAGTTTACAGGTTACGGGATCGACCGGGGAGCTGTTTTTT.

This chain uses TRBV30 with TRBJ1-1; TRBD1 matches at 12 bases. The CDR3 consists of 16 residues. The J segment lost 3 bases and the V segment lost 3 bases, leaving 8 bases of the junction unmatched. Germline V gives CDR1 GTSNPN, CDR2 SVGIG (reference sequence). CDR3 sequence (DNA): TGTGCCTGGAGGAGGGACAGGGGGCGTTCGGACACTGAAGCTTTCTTT. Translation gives CAWRRDRGRSDTEAFF.

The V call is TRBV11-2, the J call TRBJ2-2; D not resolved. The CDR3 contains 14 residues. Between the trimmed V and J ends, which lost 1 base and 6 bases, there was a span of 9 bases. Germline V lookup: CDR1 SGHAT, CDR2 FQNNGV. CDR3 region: CASSLVGWAGELFF. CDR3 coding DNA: TGTGCCAGCAGCTTAGTGGGGTGGGCCGGGGAGCTGTTTTTT.

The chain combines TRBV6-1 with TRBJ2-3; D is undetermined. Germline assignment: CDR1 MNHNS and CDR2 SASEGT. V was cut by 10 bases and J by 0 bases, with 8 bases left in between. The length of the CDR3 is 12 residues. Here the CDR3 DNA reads TGTGCCATTGACACGAGCACAGATACGCAGTATTTT. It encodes CAIDTSTDTQYF.

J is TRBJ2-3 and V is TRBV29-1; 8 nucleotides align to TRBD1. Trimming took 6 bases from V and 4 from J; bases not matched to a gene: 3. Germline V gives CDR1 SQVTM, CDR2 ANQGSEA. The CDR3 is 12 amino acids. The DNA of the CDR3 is TGCAGCGTGGAGACAGGGGCAGATACGCAGTATTTT. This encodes CSVETGADTQYF.

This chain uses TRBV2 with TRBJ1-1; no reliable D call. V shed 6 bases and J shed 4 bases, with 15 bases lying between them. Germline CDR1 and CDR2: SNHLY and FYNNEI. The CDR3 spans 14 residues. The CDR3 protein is CASRGLEEFTEAFF. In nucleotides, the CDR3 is TGTGCCAGCAGGGGTTTAGAGGAGTTCACTGAAGCTTTCTTT.

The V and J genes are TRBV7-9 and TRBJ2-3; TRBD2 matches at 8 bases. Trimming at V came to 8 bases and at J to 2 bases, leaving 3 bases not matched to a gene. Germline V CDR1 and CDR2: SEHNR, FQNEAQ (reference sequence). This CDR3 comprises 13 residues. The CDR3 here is CASGLAPTDTQYF. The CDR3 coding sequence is TGTGCCAGCGGACTAGCCCCCACAGATACGCAGTATTTT. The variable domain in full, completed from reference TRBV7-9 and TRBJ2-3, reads DTGVSQNPRHKITKRGQNVTFRCDPISEHNRLYWYRQTLGQGPEFLTYFQNEAQLEKSRLLSDRFSAERPKGSFSTLEIQRTEQGDSAMYLCASGLAPTDTQYFGPGTRLTVL.

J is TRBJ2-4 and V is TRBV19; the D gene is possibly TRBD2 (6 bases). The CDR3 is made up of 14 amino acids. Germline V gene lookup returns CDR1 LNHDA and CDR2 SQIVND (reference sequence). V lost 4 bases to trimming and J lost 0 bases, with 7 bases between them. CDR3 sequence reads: CASSRGLAKNIQYF. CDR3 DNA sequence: TGTGCCAGTAGTAGGGGACTAGCCAAAAACATTCAGTACTTC.

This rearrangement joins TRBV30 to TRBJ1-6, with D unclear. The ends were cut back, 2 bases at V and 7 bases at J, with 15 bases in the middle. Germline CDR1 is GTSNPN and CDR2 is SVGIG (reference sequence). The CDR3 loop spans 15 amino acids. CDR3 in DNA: TGTGCCTGGAGTAAGGATCTGATAGGGAATTCACCCCTCCACTTT. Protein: CAWSKDLIGNSPLHF.

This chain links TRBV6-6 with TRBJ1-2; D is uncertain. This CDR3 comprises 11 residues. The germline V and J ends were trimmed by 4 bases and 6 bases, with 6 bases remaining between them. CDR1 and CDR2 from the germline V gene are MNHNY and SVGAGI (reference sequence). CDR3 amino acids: CASSFSNGYTF. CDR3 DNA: TGTGCCAGCAGTTTTTCAAATGGCTACACCTTC.

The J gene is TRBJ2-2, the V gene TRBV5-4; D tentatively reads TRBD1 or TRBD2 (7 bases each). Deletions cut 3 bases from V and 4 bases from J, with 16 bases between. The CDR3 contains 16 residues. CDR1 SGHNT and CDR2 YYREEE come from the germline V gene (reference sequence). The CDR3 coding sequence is TGTGCCAGCAGCTCGGGGGGACAGTCGGCCACCGGGGAGCTGTTTTTT. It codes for CASSSGGQSATGELFF.

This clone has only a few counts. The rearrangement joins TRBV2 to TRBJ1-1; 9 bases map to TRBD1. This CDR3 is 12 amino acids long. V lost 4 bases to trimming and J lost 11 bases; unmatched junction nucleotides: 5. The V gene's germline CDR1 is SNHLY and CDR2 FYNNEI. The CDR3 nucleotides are TGTGCCAGCAGTGCGGACAGGGGTTTGGCTTTCTTT. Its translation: CASSADRGLAFF. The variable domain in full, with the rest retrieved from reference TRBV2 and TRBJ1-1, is EPEVTQTPSHQVTQMGQEVILRCVPISNHLYFYWYRQILGQKVEFLVSFYNNEISEKSEIFDDQFSVERPDGSNFTLKIRSTKLEDSAMYFCASSADRGLAFFGQGTRLTVV.

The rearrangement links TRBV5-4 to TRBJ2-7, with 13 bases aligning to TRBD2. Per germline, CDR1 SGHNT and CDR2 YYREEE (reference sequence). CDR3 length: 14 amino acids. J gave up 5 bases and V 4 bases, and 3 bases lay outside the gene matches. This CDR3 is CASSHGLAGDEQYF. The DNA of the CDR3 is TGTGCCAGCAGCCATGGACTAGCGGGAGACGAGCAGTACTTC.

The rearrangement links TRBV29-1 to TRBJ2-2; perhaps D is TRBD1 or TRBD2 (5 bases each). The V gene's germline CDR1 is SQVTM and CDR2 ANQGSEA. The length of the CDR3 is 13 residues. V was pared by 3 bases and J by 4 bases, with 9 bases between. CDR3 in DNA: TGCAGCGTTGAGGGGGTTTTCACCGGGGAGCTGTTTTTT. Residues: CSVEGVFTGELFF.

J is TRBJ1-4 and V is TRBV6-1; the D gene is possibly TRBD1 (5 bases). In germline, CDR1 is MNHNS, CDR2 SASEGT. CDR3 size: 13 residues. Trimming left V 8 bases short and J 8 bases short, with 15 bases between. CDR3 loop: CASSGIRGEKLFF. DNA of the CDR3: TGTGCCAGCTCAGGGATAAGAGGGGAAAAACTGTTTTTT.

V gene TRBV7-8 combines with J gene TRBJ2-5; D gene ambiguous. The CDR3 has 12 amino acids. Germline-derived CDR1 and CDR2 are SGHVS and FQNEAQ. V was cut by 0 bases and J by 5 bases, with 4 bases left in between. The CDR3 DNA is TGTGCCAGCAGCTTAGCGGGGGAGACCCAGTACTTC. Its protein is CASSLAGETQYF.

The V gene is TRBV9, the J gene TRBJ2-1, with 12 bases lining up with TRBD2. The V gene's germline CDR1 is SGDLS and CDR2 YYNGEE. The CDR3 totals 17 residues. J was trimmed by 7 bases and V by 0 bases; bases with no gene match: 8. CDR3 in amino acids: CASSVGRLAGGTNEQFF. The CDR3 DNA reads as TGTGCCAGCAGCGTAGGGCGGCTAGCGGGAGGGACGAATGAGCAGTTCTTC. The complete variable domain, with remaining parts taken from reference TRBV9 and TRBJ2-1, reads DSGVTQTPKHLITATGQRVTLRCSPRSGDLSVYWYQQSLDQGLQFLIQYYNGEERAKGNILERFSAQQFPDLHSELNLSSLELGDSALYFCASSVGRLAGGTNEQFFGPGTRLTVL.

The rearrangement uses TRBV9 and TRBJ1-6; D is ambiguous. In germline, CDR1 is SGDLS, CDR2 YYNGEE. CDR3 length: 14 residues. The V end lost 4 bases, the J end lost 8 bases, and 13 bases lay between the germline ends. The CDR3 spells CASSPGPEDSPLHF. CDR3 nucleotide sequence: TGTGCCAGCAGCCCAGGCCCAGAGGATTCACCCCTCCACTTT.

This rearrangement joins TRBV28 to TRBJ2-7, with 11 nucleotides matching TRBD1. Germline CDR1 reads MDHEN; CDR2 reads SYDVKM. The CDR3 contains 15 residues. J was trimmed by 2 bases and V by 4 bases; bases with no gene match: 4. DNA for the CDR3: TGTGCCAGCAGTTCTCCGGGACAGGGGGCCTACGAGCAGTACTTC. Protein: CASSSPGQGAYEQYF.